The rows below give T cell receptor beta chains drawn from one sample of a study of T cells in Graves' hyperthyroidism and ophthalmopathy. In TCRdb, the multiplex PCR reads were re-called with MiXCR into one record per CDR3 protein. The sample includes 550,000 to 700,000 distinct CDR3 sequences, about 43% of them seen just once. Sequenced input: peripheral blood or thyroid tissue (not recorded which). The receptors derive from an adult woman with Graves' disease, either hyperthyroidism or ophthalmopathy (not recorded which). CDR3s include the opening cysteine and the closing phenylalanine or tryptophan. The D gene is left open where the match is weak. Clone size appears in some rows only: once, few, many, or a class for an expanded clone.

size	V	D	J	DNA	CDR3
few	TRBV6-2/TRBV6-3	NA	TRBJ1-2	TGTGCCAGCAGTTACTCGATATCTGGGGACTATGGCTACACCTTC	CASSYSISGDYGYTF
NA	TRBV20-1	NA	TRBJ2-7	TGCAGTGCCATCGAGCACCCCGGGACCGACGGCTACGAGCAGTACTTC	CSAIEHPGTDGYEQYF
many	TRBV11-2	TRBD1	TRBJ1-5	TGTGCCAGCAGCATCGGGACAGTAGGGCCCCAGCATTTT	CASSIGTVGPQHF
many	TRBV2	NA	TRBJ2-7	TGTGCCAGCAGTCCGTCCGGGGGGCGCTCCTACGAGCAGTACTTC	CASSPSGGRSYEQYF
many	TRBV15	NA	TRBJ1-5	TGTGCCACCAGCAGAGGAGTGGGGCGGGAACAGCCCCAGCATTTT	CATSRGVGREQPQHF
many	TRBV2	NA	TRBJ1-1	TGTGCCAGCACTTGGAAGAGTGAAAACACTGAAGCTTTCTTT	CASTWKSENTEAFF
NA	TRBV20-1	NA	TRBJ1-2	TGCAGTGCCGTACTTGGGAACTATGGCTACACCTTC	CSAVLGNYGYTF
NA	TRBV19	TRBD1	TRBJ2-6	TGTGCCAGTAAGACAGGGTACTCTGGGGCCAACGTCCTGACTTTC	CASKTGYSGANVLTF
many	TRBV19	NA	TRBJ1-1	TGTGCCAGTAGTAATCAGGCAACTCGAGCTTTCTTT	CASSNQATRAFF
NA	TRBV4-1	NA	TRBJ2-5	TGTGCCAGCAGCTTAGATAGTAGCAATCAGCCCCAGTACTTC	CASSLDSSNQPQYF
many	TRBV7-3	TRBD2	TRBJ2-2	TGTGCCAGCAGCGGGGGACTAGCGGGAGCGGGCACCGGGGAGCTGTTTTTT	CASSGGLAGAGTGELFF
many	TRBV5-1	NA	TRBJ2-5	TGCGCCAGCAGCTTGTTGGGGGCTGGAGGTGAGGAGACCCAGTACTTC	CASSLLGAGGEETQYF
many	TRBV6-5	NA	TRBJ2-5	TGTGCCAGCAGTTACTCGGGCAGTGAGACCCAGTACTTC	CASSYSGSETQYF
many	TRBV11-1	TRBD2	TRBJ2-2	TGTGCCAGCAGCCTACTAGCGGGAGGGGACACCGGGGAGCTGTTTTTT	CASSLLAGGDTGELFF
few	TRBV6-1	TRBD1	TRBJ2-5	TGTGCCAGCAGTGAAATGGGGCGGCAGGGGGTAAAGCCCCAGTACTTC	CASSEMGRQGVKPQYF
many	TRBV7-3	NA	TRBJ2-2	TGTGCCAGCAGTTTATCAGGGACCGGGGAGCTGTTTTTT	CASSLSGTGELFF
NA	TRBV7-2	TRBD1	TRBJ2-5	TGTGCCAGCAGGGTGGGTTGGCTAGACAGGGGCACCCAGTACTTC	CASRVGWLDRGTQYF
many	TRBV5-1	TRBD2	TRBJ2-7	TGCGCCAGCAGCTCTAGCGGGAGTGAGGTTGTCGAGCAGTACTTC	CASSSSGSEVVEQYF
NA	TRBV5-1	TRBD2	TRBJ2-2	TGCGCCAGCAGCTCGCGCCCCTCGACTAGCGGTCAATTCACCGGGGAGCTGTTTTTT	CASSSRPSTSGQFTGELFF
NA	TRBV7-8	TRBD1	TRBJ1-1	TGTGCCAGCAGCTTAGGGCAGGGGGTTCCCGGCGACACTGAAGCTTTCTTT	CASSLGQGVPGDTEAFF
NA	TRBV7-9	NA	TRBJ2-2	TGTGCCTCTGGAAGGGCGGGGTACACCGGGGAGCTGTTTTTT	CASGRAGYTGELFF
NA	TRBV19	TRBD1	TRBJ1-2	TGTGCCAGTAGTAGATCCGGGACAGGACGTTTGGGCTACACCTTC	CASSRSGTGRLGYTF
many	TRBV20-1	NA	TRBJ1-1	TGCAGTGCTAGATTCCCGGATTCCTGGGGTCTCATGAACACTGAAGCTTTCTTT	CSARFPDSWGLMNTEAFF
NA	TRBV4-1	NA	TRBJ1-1	TGCGCCAGCAGCCAAGTTCCCCCGGGCATGAACACTGAAGCTTTCTTT	CASSQVPPGMNTEAFF
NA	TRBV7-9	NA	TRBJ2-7	TGTGCCAGCAGCTTAGTTGACATTAGGGGGGAGCAGTACTTC	CASSLVDIRGEQYF
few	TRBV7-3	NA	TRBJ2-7	TGTGCCAGCAGCTTATCTGACCAGTACTTC	CASSLSDQYF
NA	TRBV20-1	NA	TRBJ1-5	TGCAGTGACGGAACCCTCGCCTTCAATCAGCCCCAGCATTTT	CSDGTLAFNQPQHF
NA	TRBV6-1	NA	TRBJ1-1	TGTGCCAGCAGTGAAGCGCTTCAGGTTTTAAACACTGAAGCTTTCTTT	CASSEALQVLNTEAFF
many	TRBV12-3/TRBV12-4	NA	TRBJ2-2	TGTGCCAGCAGTTCTCAGGGTCGGACCGGGGAGCTGTTTTTT	CASSSQGRTGELFF
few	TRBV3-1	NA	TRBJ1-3	TGTGCCAGCAGCCAAGATGCGACGGCCGGAAACACCATATATTTT	CASSQDATAGNTIYF
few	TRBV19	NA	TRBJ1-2	TGTGCCAGTAGTATACTGGGTTACGGCTACACCTTC	CASSILGYGYTF
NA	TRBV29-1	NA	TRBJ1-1	TGCAGCACCCGAGACGGAATGAACACTGAAGCTTTCTTT	CSTRDGMNTEAFF
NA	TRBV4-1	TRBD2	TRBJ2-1	TGTGCCAGCAGCCAAGAGTTAGCGGGAAGTGAGCAGTTCTTC	CASSQELAGSEQFF
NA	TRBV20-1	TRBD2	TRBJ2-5	TGCAGTGCTAGAGATGAAGGGGTAGCGGGAGTGAGAACCCAGTACTTC	CSARDEGVAGVRTQYF
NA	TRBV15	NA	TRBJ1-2	TGTGCCACCAGCAGAGGGTGGGGACGTTCGGGCTACACCTTC	CATSRGWGRSGYTF
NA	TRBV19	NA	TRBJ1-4	TGTGCCAGTAGTAGGGGGTACTCTGGGGCGTTTACAACTAATGAAAAACTGTTTTTT	CASSRGYSGAFTTNEKLFF